These 15 T cell receptor beta chains came from one sample sequenced in a study of cytomegalovirus exposure and HLA in healthy donors (dated by TCRdb to between 2016 and 2019). Libraries were built with the immunoSEQ multiplex PCR assay. For the multiplex PCR, a mixture combining 60 forward primers for TCR Vbeta segments and 13 reverse primers for TCR Jbeta segments was used. TCRdb provides this immuneACCESS table in a form limited to in-frame rearrangements. Some clones are lacking; in checked studies, under half of them reflect an unresolved V gene, and why the rest are absent is not known. In this sample the table shows 150,000 to 200,000 clones, 80% of which occur a single time. The top ten clonotypes cover roughly 0.7% of the sample. The sample taken for sequencing was PBMCs. These receptors were taken from a boy aged 5-17 years in good health and CMV-seronegative.

The chain couples TRBV5-8 to TRBJ1-2; 7 nucleotides line up with TRBD1. The CDR3 is 14 amino acids. The trim removed 2 bases at V and 7 bases at J, leaving 8 bases unmatched. CDR1 SGHTS and CDR2 YDEGEE come from the germline V gene. Here the CDR3 reads CASSLRGTDVGYTF. CDR3 coding DNA: TGTGCCAGCAGCTTAAGGGGGACAGATGTTGGCTACACCTTC.

This chain links TRBV13 with TRBJ2-2, with D possibly being TRBD2 (5 bases). Germline V gene data show CDR1 as PRHDT and CDR2 as FYEKMQ (reference sequence). The CDR3 loop spans 15 amino acids. The germline V and J ends were trimmed by 3 bases and 3 bases, with 11 bases remaining between them. The CDR3 is CASSFMARDTGELFF. The CDR3 coding sequence is TGTGCCAGCAGCTTTATGGCGAGGGACACCGGGGAGCTGTTTTTT.

A remark on this clone: The germline gene is not matched at one end of the junction; a read error may be the cause. The chain has TRBV13 and TRBJ2-7, with 9 positions matching TRBD1. In germline, CDR1 is PRHDT, CDR2 FYEKMQ (reference sequence). The CDR3 has 14 amino acids. CDR3 sequence (DNA): TGTGCCAGCAGGGCCGGGACAGGGTCCTTCGAGCAGTACTTC. Its protein product is CASRAGTGSFEQYF.

CDR3 sequence: CASSPLFPDRNTEAFF. The CDR3 DNA follows: TGTGCCAGTAGTCCCCTATTTCCTGATCGGAACACTGAAGCTTTCTTT. The chain has TRBV19 and TRBJ1-1; D is unclear. Germline V CDR1 and CDR2: LNHDA, SQIVND (reference sequence). The V and J ends lost 5 bases and 1 base respectively, with 17 bases between them. The CDR3 is 16 residues long.

This chain uses TRBV19 with TRBJ2-1; 13 bases are a match to TRBD2. J gave up 0 bases and V 5 bases, and 7 bases lay outside the gene matches. The V gene's germline CDR1 is LNHDA and CDR2 SQIVND (reference sequence). This CDR3 has 18 amino acids. The CDR3 loop reads CASSPRTSGGSSYNEQFF. The CDR3 DNA reads as TGTGCCAGTAGTCCGCGGACTAGCGGGGGCAGCTCCTACAATGAGCAGTTCTTC.

The CDR3: CASSMTGGNQPQHF. CDR3 nucleotides: TGTGCCAGTAGTATGACAGGGGGCAATCAGCCCCAGCATTTT. This chain connects TRBV19 to TRBJ1-5, with 8 nucleotides matching TRBD1. The germline CDR1 and CDR2 sequences are LNHDA and SQIVND (reference sequence). V was clipped by 3 bases and J by 2 bases; unmatched bases: 0. The CDR3 spans 14 residues.

This sequence joins TRBV12-1 and TRBJ2-3; the listed D gene, TRBD1, was not tested against the DNA. TRBV12-1 is assigned pseudogene status. The CDR3 has 16 residues. Here the CDR3 reads CASSCGSGHLTDTQYF. The DNA of the CDR3 is TGTGCCAGCAGCTGTGGCTCAGGGCACCTCACAGATACGCAGTATTTT.

The J gene is TRBJ1-1, the V gene TRBV13; D gene ambiguous. This CDR3 has 12 amino acids. V shed 0 bases and J shed 8 bases, with 7 bases lying between them. Germline loops: CDR1 PRHDT, CDR2 FYEKMQ (reference sequence). The CDR3, as DNA: TGTGCCAGCAGCTTAGGGAGTTCAGAAGCTTTCTTT. Translating it yields CASSLGSSEAFF.

Details on this clone: Other DNA sequences in this specimen translate into the identical CDR3. CDR3 amino acids: CASSPSGNTEAFF. In DNA form, the CDR3 reads TGTGCCAGCTCACCTAGCGGGAACACTGAAGCTTTCTTT. J is TRBJ1-1 and V is TRBV18; D is undetermined. CDR1 is KGHSH, CDR2 LQKENI, per germline. The CDR3 length is 13 residues. V lost 3 bases, J lost 1 base, and 6 bases lay in between.

V gene TRBV6-5 combines with J gene TRBJ1-1; 11 bases map to TRBD1. CDR1 and CDR2 (germline): MNHEY, SVGAGI. The CDR3 runs 15 residues. With V trimmed by 10 bases and J by 4 bases, 11 bases remained unmatched. As DNA, the CDR3 is TGTGCCACCAAGAAGGACAGGGGGCGAGGCACTGAAGCTTTCTTT. This sequence encodes CATKKDRGRGTEAFF.

The rearrangement uses TRBV7-8 and TRBJ1-5; possibly TRBD1 for D (5 bases). The CDR3 runs to 16 residues. V dropped 3 bases and J dropped 6 bases, with 18 bases sitting between them. Germline CDR1 and CDR2: SGHVS and FQNEAQ. DNA for the CDR3: TGTGCCAGCAGCTTTGCAGGGTCTGGTTCGGGTCAGCCCCAGCATTTT. Amino acid sequence: CASSFAGSGSGQPQHF.

The CDR3 protein is CASSLVGFGTGTYEQYF. CDR3 in DNA: TGTGCCAGCAGCTTAGTGGGTTTCGGAACGGGGACCTACGAGCAGTACTTC. The rearrangement joins TRBV11-2 to TRBJ2-7, with D perhaps TRBD2 (5 bases). This CDR3 region has 17 residues. Trimming stripped 1 base from V and 2 bases from J, with 18 bases between. Per the germline V gene, CDR1 is SGHAT and CDR2 is FQNNGV. Full variable domain (remainder filled in from reference TRBV11-2 and TRBJ2-7): EAGVAQSPRYKIIEKRQSVAFWCNPISGHATLYWYQQILGQGPKLLIQFQNNGVVDDSQLPKDRFSAERLKGVDSTLKIQPAKLEDSAVYLCASSLVGFGTGTYEQYFGPGTRLTVT.

The chain recombines TRBV7-9 with TRBJ2-2, with TRBD1 matching 9 bases. The CDR3 totals 16 residues. Germline values: CDR1 SEHNR, CDR2 FQNEAQ (reference sequence). V was pared by 4 bases and J by 4 bases, with 7 bases of the junction left unmatched. The CDR3 DNA follows: TGTGCCAGCAGCTCGACTCGGACAGGGGTCACCGGGGAGCTGTTTTTT. This translates into CASSSTRTGVTGELFF.

V gene TRBV6-4 combines with J gene TRBJ2-7; 12 positions agree with TRBD1. CDR3 length: 14 residues. Germline V CDR1 and CDR2: MRHNA, SNTAGT. The trim removed 2 bases at V and 5 bases at J, leaving 1 base unmatched. The CDR3 DNA sequence: TGTGCCAGCAGTGACGGGACAGGGGGCAACGAGCAGTACTTC. Encoded protein: CASSDGTGGNEQYF.

The chain is built from TRBV7-2 and TRBJ1-3; a possible D gene is TRBD1 (6 bases). V was trimmed by 4 bases and J by 2 bases, leaving 9 bases between them. The V gene's germline CDR1 is SGHTA and CDR2 FQGNSA. This CDR3 is 14 amino acids long. In DNA form, the CDR3 reads TGTGCCAGCAGCTACAGGGAGACTGGAAACACCATATATTTT. This codes for CASSYRETGNTIYF. The entire variable domain, with the rest obtained from reference TRBV7-2 and TRBJ1-3, is as follows: GAGVSQSPSNKVTEKGKDVELRCDPISGHTALYWYRQSLGQGLEFLIYFQGNSAPDKSGLPSDRFSAERTGGSVSTLTIQRTQQEDSAVYLCASSYRETGNTIYFGEGSWLTVV.